The 26 T cell receptor beta chains below were found in one sample sequenced in a study of T cells in Graves' hyperthyroidism and ophthalmopathy. TCR beta CDR3 sequences were amplified from RNA transcripts. First-round RT-PCR of the TCR CDR3 relied on the HTBI primer set. MiXCR, run by TCRdb on the multiplex PCR reads, gives a single entry per CDR3 protein. The data contain about 360,000 distinct CDR3 sequences, around 13% of them singletons. The source material was blood. These receptors came from a woman between 18 and 29 years old with Graves' hyperthyroidism.

This clonotype came up many times. The V call is TRBV28, the J call TRBJ1-4; D call uncertain. The CDR3 covers 15 residues. Germline loops: CDR1 MDHEN, CDR2 SYDVKM. V lost 5 bases and J lost 7, with 17 bases in between. CDR3 residues: CASSRPSASTEKLFF. In DNA, the CDR3 is TGTGCCAGCAGTAGACCCTCGGCCAGTACTGAAAAACTGTTTTTT. Using reference TRBV28 and TRBJ1-4 for the parts outside the CDR3, the full variable domain is DVKVTQSSRYLVKRTGEKVFLECVQDMDHENMFWYRQDPGLGLRLIYFSYDVKMKEKGDIPEGYSVSREKKERFSLILESASTNQTSMYLCASSRPSASTEKLFFGSGTQLSVL.

Many counts were recorded for this clonotype. The rearrangement uses TRBV20-1 and TRBJ2-2; 8 bases map to TRBD1. Germline assignment: CDR1 DFQATT and CDR2 SNEGSKA (reference sequence). The CDR3 contains 15 residues. V was pared by 0 bases and J by 7 bases, with 7 bases of the junction left unmatched. CDR3 region: CSARDQGAFSGELFF. CDR3 DNA: TGCAGTGCTAGAGATCAGGGGGCTTTTAGCGGGGAGCTGTTTTTT.

This clonotype was counted ten times or more. The chain couples TRBV5-1 to TRBJ2-3, with D perhaps given as TRBD1 or TRBD2 (6 bases each). The CDR3 length is 16 residues. CDR1 is SGHRS, CDR2 YFSETQ, per germline. V was cut by 0 bases and J by 4 bases, with 15 bases left in between. CDR3 bases: TGCGCCAGCAGCTTGGTGGCAGGGGAGGTTGCAGATACGCAGTATTTT. This codes for CASSLVAGEVADTQYF.

With regard to this clonotype: A clone one base away is much larger, so this may be a read error. The chain recombines TRBV4-3 with TRBJ2-7, with a tentative D call TRBD2 (5 bases). V gave up 0 bases and J gave up 1 base, with 13 bases separating them. The CDR3 sequence is 16 residues long. Per the germline V gene, CDR1 is LGHNA and CDR2 is YSLEER. CDR3 loop: CASSQDRPGISYEQYF. The CDR3 coding sequence is TGCGCCAGCAGCCAAGACCGGCCGGGGATTTCCTACGAGCAGTACTTC.

This clonotype came up many times. Here the CDR3 DNA reads TGCGCCAGCAGCCAAGATCGGGGGGCTAGCGGAACCTACGAGCAGTACTTC. This gives the protein CASSQDRGASGTYEQYF. The V call is TRBV4-1, the J call TRBJ2-7, with a weak D call TRBD2 (7 bases). This CDR3 contains 17 residues. V lost 0 bases, J lost 2 bases, and 17 bases lay in between. The germline V gene encodes CDR1 MGHRA and CDR2 YSYEKL.

This rearrangement joins TRBV18 to TRBJ2-7, with 8 nucleotides matching TRBD1. Looked up from germline, CDR1 is KGHSH and CDR2 is LQKENI. Unmatched junction bases numbered 7, after V lost 3 bases and J lost 6 bases. This CDR3 spans 14 amino acids. The CDR3 is CASSPSGQGTEQYF. The CDR3 DNA reads as TGTGCCAGCTCACCCTCCGGACAGGGAACCGAGCAGTACTTC.

This clonotype came up many times. This chain connects TRBV7-2 to TRBJ2-5, with no clear D. Trimming took 2 bases from V and 1 from J, leaving 8 bases between them. CDR3 length: 14 amino acids. Per the germline V gene, CDR1 is SGHTA and CDR2 is FQGNSA. The DNA for the CDR3 is TGTGCCAGCAGCTTATATCCGCTCCAAGAGACCCAGTACTTC. This encodes CASSLYPLQETQYF.

This clonotype was seen a few times. This chain links TRBV18 with TRBJ2-2; 12 bases map to TRBD2. This CDR3 is built from 18 residues. Germline loops: CDR1 KGHSH, CDR2 LQKENI. V lost 1 base to trimming and J lost 1 base; unmatched junction nucleotides: 4. The CDR3 bases are TGTGCCAGCTCACCACGACTAGCGGGAGCGGTGAACACCGGGGAGCTGTTTTTT. Residues: CASSPRLAGAVNTGELFF. The full variable domain, in which reference TRBV18 and TRBJ2-2 provide the parts outside the CDR3, is NAGVMQNPRHLVRRRGQEARLRCSPMKGHSHVYWYRQLPEEGLKFMVYLQKENIIDESGMPKERFSAEFPKEGPSILRIQQVVRGDSAAYFCASSPRLAGAVNTGELFFGEGSRLTVL.

This clonotype was observed at least ten times. V is TRBV7-2 and J is TRBJ1-6, with D perhaps matching TRBD1 (6 bases). V was pared by 1 base and J by 5 bases, with 12 bases between. This CDR3 region has 16 residues. Germline V CDR1 and CDR2: SGHTA, FQGNSA. The CDR3: CASSLGGGWNNSPLHF. The DNA of the CDR3 is TGTGCCAGCAGCTTAGGGGGGGGCTGGAATAATTCACCCCTCCACTTT.

This clonotype was seen at least ten times. The V call is TRBV24-1, the J call TRBJ2-1; TRBD1 agrees at 7 bases. The CDR3 spans 15 residues. Germline CDR1 KGHDR, CDR2 SFDVKD. V was clipped by 1 base and J by 6 bases; unmatched bases: 5. The CDR3 DNA is TGTGCCACCAGTGATTTTGACAGGGTTGCCAATGAGCAGTTCTTC. This codes for CATSDFDRVANEQFF.

In this sample, this clonotype turned up many times. This rearrangement joins TRBV3-1 to TRBJ1-2, with D unresolved. In germline, CDR1 is LGHDT, CDR2 YNNKEL (reference sequence). The CDR3 length is 15 residues. The V gene lost 0 bases and the J gene lost 2 bases, with 10 bases spanning the gap. CDR3 in amino acids: CASSQDLRANYGYTF. As DNA, the CDR3 is TGTGCCAGCAGCCAAGATTTGCGGGCGAACTATGGCTACACCTTC.

The rearrangement uses TRBV7-2 and TRBJ2-7; 8 bases align to TRBD2. This CDR3 is built from 14 residues. V gave up 5 bases and J gave up 2 bases; unmatched junction bases: 5. Germline assignment: CDR1 SGHTA and CDR2 FQGNSA. CDR3 DNA: TGTGCCAGCAGCATTAGCGGGGATACCTACGAGCAGTACTTC. This codes for CASSISGDTYEQYF.

In regard to this clonotype: This may stem from a read error, because a much larger clone lies one nucleotide away. J is TRBJ1-3 and V is TRBV18, with D maybe TRBD1 (5 bases). The CDR3 length is 16 residues. Germline V lookup: CDR1 KGHSH, CDR2 LQKENI. The CDR3 DNA sequence: TGTGCCAGCTCACCACAGAGAGACAGCGAAGGAAACACCATACATTTT. This encodes CASSPQRDSEGNTIHF.

This clonotype was recorded at least ten times. The chain employs TRBV15 and TRBJ2-7; 7 positions agree with TRBD1. With 3 bases clipped from V and 0 bases from J, the junction kept 8 bases outside the gene matches. Germline V gives CDR1 LNHNV, CDR2 YYDKDF (reference sequence). This CDR3 has 16 residues. As DNA, the CDR3 is TGTGCCACCAGCAGGGGTCTGGGGGACAGCTCCTACGAGCAGTACTTC. Translated, it gives CATSRGLGDSSYEQYF.

The V gene is TRBV11-2, the J gene TRBJ1-6; TRBD1 aligns across 7 bases. CDR1 and CDR2 (germline): SGHAT, FQNNGV. This CDR3 spans 14 amino acids. V gave up 5 bases and J gave up 5 bases; unmatched junction bases: 3. The CDR3 sequence is CASSRDRDNSPLHF. The CDR3 DNA follows: TGTGCCAGCAGCCGCGACAGGGATAATTCACCCCTCCACTTT.

Comment on this clonotype: A much larger clone sits a single nucleotide away, making a read error possible. V gene TRBV4-3 combines with J gene TRBJ2-7; 9 bases map to TRBD1. This CDR3 contains 16 residues. The V gene's germline CDR1 is LGHNA and CDR2 YSLEER. V was clipped by 0 bases and J by 7 bases; unmatched bases: 10. CDR3 sequence (DNA): TGCGCCAGCAGCCAAGATGGGACAGGGAACGGGAATGAGCAGTACTTC. It yields the protein CASSQDGTGNGNEQYF.

At least ten counts were recorded for this clonotype. The V call is TRBV28, the J call TRBJ2-1, with 9 nucleotides matching TRBD2. The CDR3 length is 13 residues. V was clipped by 4 bases and J by 12 bases; unmatched bases: 7. Germline CDR1 reads MDHEN; CDR2 reads SYDVKM. CDR3 residues: CASSSGLAGRQFF. The CDR3, as DNA: TGTGCCAGCAGTTCGGGCCTAGCGGGGCGGCAGTTCTTC.

This clonotype was seen ten or more times. The gene calls are TRBV7-2 and TRBJ2-5; no clear D gene. The CDR3 is made up of 14 amino acids. In germline, CDR1 is SGHTA, CDR2 FQGNSA. V dropped 2 bases and J dropped 1 base, with 8 bases sitting between them. This CDR3 reads CASSLYPSQETQYF. DNA for the CDR3: TGTGCCAGCAGCTTATATCCTTCCCAAGAGACCCAGTACTTC.

In this sample, this clonotype turned up many times. The CDR3, as DNA: TGTGCCAGCAGTTTACGACAGGGATTGATAGAGACCCAGTACTTC. Encoded protein: CASSLRQGLIETQYF. This chain joins TRBV27 and TRBJ2-5, with 7 positions matching TRBD1. This CDR3 has 15 amino acids. Germline lookup yields CDR1 MNHEY and CDR2 SMNVEV (reference sequence). With V trimmed by 2 bases and J by 4 bases, 7 bases remained unmatched.

The chain recombines TRBV19 with TRBJ2-1; 7 positions agree with TRBD1. The V gene's germline CDR1 is LNHDA and CDR2 SQIVND (reference sequence). The CDR3 length is 14 residues. The junction had 4 bases not matched to a gene; V was cut back by 4 bases and J by 4 bases. The CDR3 here is CASSNRGLYNEQFF. The CDR3 DNA follows: TGTGCCAGTAGTAATAGGGGGCTATACAATGAGCAGTTCTTC.

This clonotype showed up many times. The V and J genes are TRBV28 and TRBJ1-1, with D unresolved. The CDR3 is made up of 12 amino acids. Looked up from germline, CDR1 is MDHEN and CDR2 is SYDVKM. V gave up 7 bases and J gave up 1 base, with 7 bases separating them. The CDR3 protein is CASIESNTEAFF. For the CDR3, the DNA is TGTGCCAGCATCGAGTCGAACACTGAAGCTTTCTTT.

This clonotype was recorded at least ten times. The chain recombines TRBV18 with TRBJ1-4; D gene ambiguous. V lost 3 bases and J lost 0, with 8 bases in between. This CDR3 is built from 15 residues. Germline assignment: CDR1 KGHSH and CDR2 LQKENI. CDR3 bases: TGTGCCAGCTCACCTGGTGGACCAACTAATGAAAAACTGTTTTTT. It is translated as CASSPGGPTNEKLFF.

This clonotype has a count of ten or more. The rearrangement links TRBV30 to TRBJ1-5; 9 bases fit TRBD1. CDR1 and CDR2 from the germline V gene are GTSNPN and SVGIG (reference sequence). V lost 2 bases, J lost 11 bases, and 19 bases stayed unmatched. This CDR3 region has 17 residues. CDR3 nucleotides: TGTGCCTGGAGTTCCCCCGGGACAGGGTTGGGTCTTGGGTCCCAGCATTTT. Its translation: CAWSSPGTGLGLGSQHF.

In its sample, this clonotype was seen many times. The J gene is TRBJ1-1, the V gene TRBV5-1; D is undetermined. V was pared by 3 bases and J by 0 bases, with 12 bases between. In germline, CDR1 is SGHRS, CDR2 YFSETQ. The CDR3 has 15 residues. This chain's CDR3 is CASSSDGFLNTEAFF. DNA for the CDR3: TGCGCCAGCAGCTCGGACGGCTTCTTGAACACTGAAGCTTTCTTT.

The V call is TRBV28, the J call TRBJ1-5, with 8 bases fitting TRBD1. Germline-derived CDR1 and CDR2 are MDHEN and SYDVKM. CDR3 length: 14 amino acids. With 6 bases clipped from V and 4 bases from J, the junction kept 5 bases outside the gene matches. In DNA form, the CDR3 reads TGTGCCAGCAGCCGGGGACAGGATAATCAGCCCCAGCATTTT. Translated: CASSRGQDNQPQHF.

This clonotype was seen many times. This rearrangement joins TRBV7-2 to TRBJ2-7, with 8 bases fitting TRBD1. CDR3 length: 15 residues. The ends lost 5 bases at V and 5 bases at J; junction bases unmatched: 11. In germline, CDR1 is SGHTA, CDR2 FQGNSA. For the CDR3, the DNA is TGTGCCAGCAGCGGGGCGGGGACAGGCGTCAACGAGCAGTACTTC. Encoded protein: CASSGAGTGVNEQYF. Filled out from reference TRBV7-2 and TRBJ2-7, the complete variable domain reads GAGVSQSPSNKVTEKGKDVELRCDPISGHTALYWYRQSLGQGLEFLIYFQGNSAPDKSGLPSDRFSAERTGGSVSTLTIQRTQQEDSAVYLCASSGAGTGVNEQYFGPGTRLTVT.